Below, 17 T cell receptor beta chains from the same sample are listed, as sequenced in a study of tumour-infiltrating T cells in Burkitt lymphoma. Measured with immunoSEQ multiplex PCR; TCRdb has only the in-frame clones, and not every one. The sample comprises more than 1,500 clones, 15% to 20% of which are singletons, and 8.5% to 10% rests with the top ten. The specimen sequenced was tumor tissue. The origin of the receptors is a human donor with diffuse large B-cell lymphoma.

This clone has a handful of counts. The J gene is TRBJ2-2, the V gene TRBV2, with D possibly being TRBD2 (5 bases). V dropped 7 bases and J dropped 7 bases, with 7 bases sitting between them. There are 11 residues in the CDR3. The germline V gene encodes CDR1 SNHLY and CDR2 FYNNEI. CDR3 residues: CASNEGGELFF. CDR3 coding DNA: TGTGCCAGCAATGAGGGCGGGGAGCTGTTTTTT. The variable domain in full, completed from reference TRBV2 and TRBJ2-2, reads EPEVTQTPSHQVTQMGQEVILRCVPISNHLYFYWYRQILGQKVEFLVSFYNNEISEKSEIFDDQFSVERPDGSNFTLKIRSTKLEDSAMYFCASNEGGELFFGEGSRLTVL.

The genes are TRBV19 and TRBJ1-1; perhaps TRBD1 as D (6 bases). Looked up from germline, CDR1 is LNHDA and CDR2 is SQIVND (reference sequence). V was trimmed by 1 base and J by 6 bases, leaving 12 bases between them. The CDR3 sequence is 14 residues long. The CDR3 nucleotides read TGTGCCAGTAGTATAGGTCAGGGGTCCGCTGAAGCTTTCTTT. This gives the protein CASSIGQGSAEAFF. Based on the CDR3 plus reference TRBV19 and TRBJ1-1, the full variable domain is DGGITQSPKYLFRKEGQNVTLSCEQNLNHDAMYWYRQDPGQGLRLIYYSQIVNDFQKGDIAEGYSVSREKKESFPLTVTSAQKNPTAFYLCASSIGQGSAEAFFGQGTRLTVV.

This clone was seen only a few times. The rearrangement uses TRBV4-1 and TRBJ1-5; D unclear. Trimming removed 1 base from V and 7 bases from J, with 11 bases in between. CDR3 length: 14 amino acids. Looked up from germline, CDR1 is MGHRA and CDR2 is YSYEKL. This CDR3 is CASSQVEGNQPQHF. The CDR3 nucleotides read TGCGCCAGCAGCCAAGTTGAGGGAAACCAGCCCCAGCATTTT.

This clone has just a few counts. The CDR3 DNA reads as TGCGCCAGCAGCCAAGTTGGGGGTATACAAGAGACCCAGTACTTC. As protein: CASSQVGGIQETQYF. The chain recombines TRBV4-1 with TRBJ2-5, with D perhaps being TRBD1 or TRBD2 (5 bases each). V was shortened by 1 base and J by 2 bases, with 11 bases between the two germline ends. The CDR3 sequence is 15 residues long. The germline V gene encodes CDR1 MGHRA and CDR2 YSYEKL.

The gene calls are TRBV15 and TRBJ1-5; no firm D call. V was cut by 0 bases and J by 3 bases, with 6 bases left in between. Looked up from germline, CDR1 is LNHNV and CDR2 is YYDKDF (reference sequence). CDR3 length: 14 amino acids. The CDR3 DNA is TGTGCCACCAGCAGAGAGGCGGTCAATCAGCCCCAGCATTTT. Amino acids: CATSREAVNQPQHF.

The gene calls are TRBV28 and TRBJ2-7; D is uncertain. This CDR3 region has 16 residues. Germline CDR1 MDHEN, CDR2 SYDVKM. Trimming removed 4 bases at V and 0 bases at J, with 16 bases between. The DNA of the CDR3 is TGTGCCAGCAGTTCAACCCGAGAATTAAGCTCCTACGAGCAGTACTTC. Residues: CASSSTRELSSYEQYF.

The rearrangement joins TRBV5-4 to TRBJ2-2; D unresolved. V was trimmed by 2 bases and J by 3 bases, leaving 11 bases between them. Germline-derived CDR1 and CDR2 are SGHNT and YYREEE (reference sequence). The CDR3 runs 15 residues. CDR3 DNA: TGTGCCAGCAGCTTAGGGATCATGGACACCGGGGAGCTGTTTTTT. This encodes CASSLGIMDTGELFF.

The chain uses TRBV28 and TRBJ2-5, with 8 nucleotides matching TRBD2. The CDR3 runs to 16 residues. V trimming: 7 bases; J trimming: 2 bases; junction bases outside the gene matches: 12. Germline CDR1 is MDHEN and CDR2 is SYDVKM. The DNA for the CDR3 is TGTGCCAGCACCAACTGGGCAAGCGGGGGACAAGAGACCCAGTACTTC. Protein product: CASTNWASGGQETQYF.

V is TRBV4-1 and J is TRBJ2-2; D is possibly TRBD1 (5 bases). V lost 10 bases, J lost 10 bases, and 13 bases lay in between. This CDR3 comprises 11 residues. Germline assignment: CDR1 MGHRA and CDR2 YSYEKL. CDR3 sequence reads: CATKGPAELFF. CDR3 nucleotides: TGCGCCACCAAGGGGCCGGCGGAGCTGTTTTTT.

The chain has TRBV5-1 and TRBJ1-6; D unclear. This CDR3 is built from 13 residues. In germline, CDR1 is SGHRS, CDR2 YFSETQ. Trimming took off 5 bases at V and 8 bases at J, with 11 bases between the two ends. CDR3 nucleotide sequence: TGCGCCAGCAGTTCCAACCCTGATTCACCCCTCCACTTT. Its protein is CASSSNPDSPLHF.

The chain has TRBV5-1 and TRBJ2-7; 8 bases match TRBD2. J was trimmed by 3 bases and V by 4 bases; bases with no gene match: 9. The CDR3 length is 15 residues. Germline lookup yields CDR1 SGHRS and CDR2 YFSETQ. The chain's CDR3 is CASSAPGLEFYEQYF. CDR3 sequence (DNA): TGCGCCAGCAGCGCGCCGGGACTAGAGTTCTACGAGCAGTACTTC.

The sample holds a few counts of this clone. This chain links TRBV7-9 with TRBJ2-5; 9 positions agree with TRBD1. V lost 7 bases, J lost 1 base, and 7 bases stayed unmatched. Germline V gene data show CDR1 as SEHNR and CDR2 as FQNEAQ (reference sequence). The CDR3 has 15 residues. For the CDR3, the DNA is TGTGCCAGCATCCCGGACAGGGGATTCCAAGAGACCCAGTACTTC. Protein: CASIPDRGFQETQYF.

The chain has TRBV27 and TRBJ1-6, with 8 bases fitting TRBD1. The germline gives CDR1 MNHEY, CDR2 SMNVEV (reference sequence). The CDR3 loop spans 17 amino acids. Trimming cost V 6 bases and J 6 bases; bases outside gene matches: 13. CDR3 protein: CASSRTGPPVGNSPLHF. The CDR3 coding sequence is TGTGCCAGCAGCCGGACAGGGCCGCCCGTGGGTAATTCACCCCTCCACTTT.

This clone occurred a few times. V gene TRBV7-3 combines with J gene TRBJ2-7; D is ambiguous. Germline lookup yields CDR1 SGHTA and CDR2 FQGTGA. The CDR3 is 13 residues long. The V gene lost 1 base and the J gene lost 3 bases, with 7 bases spanning the gap. CDR3 DNA: TGTGCCAGCAGCTTAAACGGCGGCTACGAGCAGTACTTC. It specifies CASSLNGGYEQYF.

This clone was counted only a few times. This chain connects TRBV4-3 to TRBJ2-7; D is undetermined. Trimming took 3 bases from V and 3 from J, leaving 9 bases between them. This CDR3 has 13 residues. Germline V gives CDR1 LGHNA, CDR2 YSLEER. CDR3 DNA sequence: TGCGCCAGCAGCCATACCCTGGACTACGAGCAGTACTTC. It is translated as CASSHTLDYEQYF.

The chain links TRBV6-5 to TRBJ1-3; D gene ambiguous. The CDR3 length is 14 residues. Between the trimmed V and J ends, which lost 0 bases and 9 bases, there was a span of 12 bases. The V gene's germline CDR1 is MNHEY and CDR2 SVGAGI. The DNA for the CDR3 is TGTGCCAGCAGTTACTCGAGTCAGTCAGCCACCATATATTTT. Its translation: CASSYSSQSATIYF.

In this sample, this clone turned up a few times. The chain is built from TRBV4-3 and TRBJ2-5; 10 nucleotides agree with TRBD2. CDR3 size: 14 residues. Germline trimming cut 6 bases from V and 5 bases from J; bases unmatched to any gene: 6. CDR1 LGHNA and CDR2 YSLEER come from the germline V gene. The CDR3 bases are TGCGCCAGCAGTCTAACTAGCGGGGTGGAGACCCAGTACTTC. Its translation: CASSLTSGVETQYF.